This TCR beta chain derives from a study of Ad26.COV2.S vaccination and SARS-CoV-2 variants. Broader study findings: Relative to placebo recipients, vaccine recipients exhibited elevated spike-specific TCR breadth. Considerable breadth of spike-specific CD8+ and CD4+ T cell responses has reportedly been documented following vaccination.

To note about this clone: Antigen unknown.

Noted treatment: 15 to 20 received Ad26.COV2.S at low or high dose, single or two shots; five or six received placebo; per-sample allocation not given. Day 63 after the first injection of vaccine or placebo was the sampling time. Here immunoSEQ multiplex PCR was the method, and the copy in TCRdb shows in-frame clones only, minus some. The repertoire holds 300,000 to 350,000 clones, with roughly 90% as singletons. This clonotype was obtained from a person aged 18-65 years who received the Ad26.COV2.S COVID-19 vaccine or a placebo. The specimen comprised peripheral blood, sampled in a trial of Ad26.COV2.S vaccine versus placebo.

The CDR3 nucleotides are TGTGCCAGCAGTGAAGGGGCAGGGAAAGAGACCCAGTACTTC. Its translation: CASSEGAGKETQYF. V and J are TRBV6-1 and TRBJ2-5, with D possibly TRBD1 on 5 matching bases. Germline CDR1 MNHNS, CDR2 SASEGT. The V end lost 1 base, the J end lost 3 bases, and 9 bases lay between the germline ends. This CDR3 has 14 residues.